This T cell receptor beta chain appears in the sequencing data of a study of blood T cell repertoires in COVID-19. Study-level information: Collection of acute and convalescent COVID-19 samples took place in the United States, Italy and Spain. PBMCs, B-cell-depleted T cells, or T cells provided the cDNA or gDNA that made up the material.

Deletions cut 0 bases from V and 0 bases from J, with 9 bases between. CDR1 and CDR2 (germline): LGHDT, YNNKEL (reference sequence). This CDR3 has 16 amino acids. Data came from immunoSEQ multiplex PCR; TCRdb stores just in-frame clones and leaves some out. The sample lists 350,000 or so clones, 89% occurring once. The sequenced sample was peripheral blood. The rearrangement links TRBV3-1 (or the pseudogene TRBV3-2) to TRBJ2-1; D unresolved. The receptor was isolated from a woman aged 60-70 years with COVID-19, enrolled during active disease. Here the CDR3 DNA reads TGTGCCAGCAGCCAAGATACCAGGCTCTCCTACAATGAGCAGTTCTTC. Translated, it gives CASSQDTRLSYNEQFF.